This T cell receptor (beta chain) was retrieved from a study of T cells in Graves' hyperthyroidism and ophthalmopathy. Study-wide points: A median about 6 months before onset, the model predicted ophthalmopathy.

Amplification of TCR beta CDR3 regions was performed using RNA transcripts as template. HTBI primers were used for first-round RT-PCR of the TCR CDR3. In TCRdb, the multiplex PCR reads were re-called with MiXCR into one record per CDR3 protein. The sample consists of approximately 610,000 distinct CDR3 sequences, roughly 14% of them appearing once. This clonotype was observed a few times. The antigen is undetermined. Ophthalmopathy cases scored 3 or more on the Clinical Activity Score and 4 or more on NOSPECS grade, with duration below 3 months. Exclusion criteria comprised uncontrolled infection, other autoimmune disease, pregnancy or lactation. Based on clinical symptoms, serum thyroxine and TRAb, thyroid ultrasound and orbital computed tomography, diagnoses were reached. V dropped 1 base and J dropped 6 bases, with 13 bases sitting between them. The germline CDR1 and CDR2 sequences are LGHNA and YSLEER. This CDR3 comprises 14 residues.

The gene calls are TRBV4-3 and TRBJ2-7, with D tentatively TRBD1 or TRBD2 (5 bases each). This sequence was found in a woman aged 40 to 49 with Graves' ophthalmopathy. Source material: blood. CDR3 DNA sequence: TGCGCCAGCAGCCAAGTGGTGGATGGGGGCGAGCAGTACTTC. Protein product: CASSQVVDGGEQYF.